The source of this TCR beta chain is a study of blood T cells in healthy people across ages. Peripheral blood from each donor was collected in a volume of 9.5 to 10 milliliters. Extraction of total RNA produced a minimum of 5 micrograms from each sample. Worth noting for this clonotype: Its antigen is currently unknown.

This CDR3 spans 16 amino acids. The J segment lost 1 base and the V segment lost 7 bases, leaving 8 bases of the junction unmatched. A sample-barcoded 5' primer and a J-beta primer mix were used in a second PCR of about 6 to 11 cycles. TCRdb processed the 5' RACE reads anew with MiXCR; each CDR3 protein has one entry. This sample has almost 800,000 distinct CDR3 sequences; roughly 60% occur once, and the top ten carry roughly 22%. Overall study findings and caveats: Estimates drawn from one million T cells were deemed to understate diversity. Not knowing donor CMV status may have confounded expanded clonotype changes.

The receptor was isolated from a man younger than 45 in good health. Material: blood. This chain links TRBV12-3 or TRBV12-4 with TRBJ2-5; 11 positions agree with TRBD2. CDR3 residues: CASTPTSGATQETQYF. CDR3 DNA sequence: TGTGCCAGCACCCCGACTAGCGGGGCGACCCAAGAGACCCAGTACTTC.